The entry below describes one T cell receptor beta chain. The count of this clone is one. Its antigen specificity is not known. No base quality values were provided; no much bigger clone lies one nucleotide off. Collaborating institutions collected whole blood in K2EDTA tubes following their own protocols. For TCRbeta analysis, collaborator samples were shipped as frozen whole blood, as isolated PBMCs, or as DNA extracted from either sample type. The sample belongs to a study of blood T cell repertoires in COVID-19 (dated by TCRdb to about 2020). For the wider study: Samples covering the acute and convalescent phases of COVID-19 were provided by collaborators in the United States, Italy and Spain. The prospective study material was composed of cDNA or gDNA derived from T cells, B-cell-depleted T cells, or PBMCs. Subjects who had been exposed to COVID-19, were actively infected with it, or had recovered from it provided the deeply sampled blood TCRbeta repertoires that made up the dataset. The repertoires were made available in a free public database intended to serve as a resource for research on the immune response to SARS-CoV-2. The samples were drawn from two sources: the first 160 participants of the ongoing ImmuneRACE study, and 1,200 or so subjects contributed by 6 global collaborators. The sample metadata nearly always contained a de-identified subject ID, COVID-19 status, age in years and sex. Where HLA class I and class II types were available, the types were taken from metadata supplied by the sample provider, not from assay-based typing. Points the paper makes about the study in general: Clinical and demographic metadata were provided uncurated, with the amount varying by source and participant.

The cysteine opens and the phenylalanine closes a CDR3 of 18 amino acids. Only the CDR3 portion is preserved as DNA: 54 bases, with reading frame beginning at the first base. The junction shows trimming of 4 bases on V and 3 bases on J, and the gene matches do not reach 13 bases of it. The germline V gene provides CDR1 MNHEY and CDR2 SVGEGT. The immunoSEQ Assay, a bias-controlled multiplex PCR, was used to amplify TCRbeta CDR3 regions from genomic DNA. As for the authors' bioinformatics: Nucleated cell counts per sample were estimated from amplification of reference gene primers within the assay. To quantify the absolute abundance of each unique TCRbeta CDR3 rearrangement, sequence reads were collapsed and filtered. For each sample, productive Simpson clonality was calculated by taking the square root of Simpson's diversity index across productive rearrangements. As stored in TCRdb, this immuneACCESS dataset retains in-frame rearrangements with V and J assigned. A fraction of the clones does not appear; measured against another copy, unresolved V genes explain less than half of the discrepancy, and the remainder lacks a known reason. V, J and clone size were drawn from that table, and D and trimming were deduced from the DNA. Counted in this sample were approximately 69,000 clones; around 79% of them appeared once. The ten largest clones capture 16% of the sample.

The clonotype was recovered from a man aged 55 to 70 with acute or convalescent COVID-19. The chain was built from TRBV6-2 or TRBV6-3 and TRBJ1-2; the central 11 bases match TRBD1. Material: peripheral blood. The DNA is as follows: TGTGCCAGCAGTTGGCGGACAGGGGGCTTTACGGATGACTATGGCTACACCTTC. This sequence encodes CASSWRTGGFTDDYGYTF.